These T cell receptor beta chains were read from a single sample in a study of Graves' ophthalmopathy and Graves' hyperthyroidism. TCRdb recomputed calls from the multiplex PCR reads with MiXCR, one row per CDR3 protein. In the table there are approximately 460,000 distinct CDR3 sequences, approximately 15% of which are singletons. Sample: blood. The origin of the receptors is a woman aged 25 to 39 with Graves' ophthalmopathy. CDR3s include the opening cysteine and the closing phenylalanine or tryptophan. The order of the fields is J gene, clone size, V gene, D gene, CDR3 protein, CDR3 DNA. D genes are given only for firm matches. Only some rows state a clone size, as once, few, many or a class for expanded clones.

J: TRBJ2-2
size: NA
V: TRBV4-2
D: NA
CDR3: CASSQGVGELFF
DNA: TGTGCCAGCAGCCAGGGGGTCGGGGAGCTGTTTTTT

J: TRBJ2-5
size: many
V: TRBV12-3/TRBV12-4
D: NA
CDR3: CASSPTGQQETQYF
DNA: TGTGCCAGCAGCCCGACCGGACAGCAAGAGACCCAGTACTTC

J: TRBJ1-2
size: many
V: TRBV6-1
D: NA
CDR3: CASSVEQSYGYTF
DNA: TGTGCCAGCAGTGTAGAACAGAGCTATGGCTACACCTTC

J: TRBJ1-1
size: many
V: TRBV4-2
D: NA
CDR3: CASSQEEGWDTEAFF
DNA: TGTGCCAGCAGCCAAGAGGAGGGATGGGACACTGAAGCTTTCTTT

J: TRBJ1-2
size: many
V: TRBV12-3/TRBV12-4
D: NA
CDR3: CASGRGQNYGYTF
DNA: TGTGCCAGCGGTCGGGGGCAGAACTATGGCTACACCTTC

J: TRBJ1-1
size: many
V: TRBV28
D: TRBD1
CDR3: CASSSTGGRTGAFF
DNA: TGTGCCAGCAGTTCAACAGGGGGCCGAACTGGAGCTTTCTTT

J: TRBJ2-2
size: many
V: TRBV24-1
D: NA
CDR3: CATQGLRNTGELFF
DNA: TGTGCCACCCAGGGACTCAGGAACACCGGGGAGCTGTTTTTT

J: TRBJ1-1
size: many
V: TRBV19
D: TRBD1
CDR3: CASKKGQGTEAFF
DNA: TGTGCCAGTAAGAAAGGACAGGGCACTGAAGCTTTCTTT

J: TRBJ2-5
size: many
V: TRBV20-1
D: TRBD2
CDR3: CSAREAGGRETQYF
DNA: TGCAGTGCTAGAGAAGCGGGGGGGAGAGAGACCCAGTACTTC

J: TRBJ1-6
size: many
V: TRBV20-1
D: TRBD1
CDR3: CSAPSGTGGSSPLHF
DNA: TGCAGTGCTCCTTCCGGGACAGGGGGCAGTTCACCCCTCCACTTT

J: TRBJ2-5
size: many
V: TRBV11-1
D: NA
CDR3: CASSLVPSPRGQETQYF
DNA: TGTGCCAGCAGCTTGGTCCCTAGCCCAAGGGGTCAAGAGACCCAGTACTTC

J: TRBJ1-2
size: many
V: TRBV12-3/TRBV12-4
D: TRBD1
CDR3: CASSQDRLGGYTF
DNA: TGTGCCAGCAGTCAGGACAGGCTGGGTGGCTACACCTTC

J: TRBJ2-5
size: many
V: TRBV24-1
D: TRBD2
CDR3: CATSDFPAGGQETQYF
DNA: TGTGCCACCAGTGATTTCCCAGCGGGGGGGCAAGAGACCCAGTACTTC

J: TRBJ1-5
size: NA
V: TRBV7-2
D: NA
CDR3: CASSSVGWSNQPQHF
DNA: TGTGCCAGCAGCTCGGTGGGGTGGAGCAATCAGCCCCAGCATTTT

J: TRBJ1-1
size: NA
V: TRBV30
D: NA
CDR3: CAGSPPGLFNTEAFF
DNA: TGTGCCGGGTCCCCTCCGGGACTTTTTAACACTGAAGCTTTCTTT

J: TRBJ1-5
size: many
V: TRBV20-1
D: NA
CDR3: CSAIRQQRYSNQPQHF
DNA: TGCAGTGCGATTAGACAGCAAAGGTACAGCAATCAGCCCCAGCATTTT

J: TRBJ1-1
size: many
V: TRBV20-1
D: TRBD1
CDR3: CSPRGLNTEAFF
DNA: TGCAGCCCTAGGGGGCTGAACACTGAAGCTTTCTTT

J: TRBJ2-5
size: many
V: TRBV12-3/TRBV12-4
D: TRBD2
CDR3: CASSLENSGRLSETQYF
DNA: TGTGCCAGCAGTTTAGAAAATAGCGGGAGGCTCTCGGAGACCCAGTACTTC

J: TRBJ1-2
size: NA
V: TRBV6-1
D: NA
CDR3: CAISVGRHNYGYTF
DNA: TGTGCCATCAGTGTGGGACGGCATAACTATGGCTACACCTTC

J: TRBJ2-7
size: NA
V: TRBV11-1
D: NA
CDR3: CASSQGEEAGF
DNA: TGTGCCAGCAGCCAGGGGGAGGAAGCCGGCTTC

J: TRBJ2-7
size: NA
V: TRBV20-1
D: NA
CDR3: CSARDPAGTTYEQYF
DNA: TGCAGTGCTAGAGATCCGGCAGGGACAACCTACGAGCAGTACTTC

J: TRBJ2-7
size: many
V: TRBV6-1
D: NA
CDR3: CASTSIFTGFEDEQYF
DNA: TGTGCCAGCACCTCCATTTTTACAGGGTTTGAAGACGAGCAGTACTTC

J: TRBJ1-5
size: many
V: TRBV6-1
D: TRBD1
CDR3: CASTLGQGEGQPQHF
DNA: TGTGCCAGCACCTTGGGACAGGGCGAAGGTCAGCCCCAGCATTTT

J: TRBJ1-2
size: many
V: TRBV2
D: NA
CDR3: CASSDRQGRPYGYTF
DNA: TGTGCCAGCAGTGACCGTCAAGGCCGGCCTTATGGCTACACCTTC

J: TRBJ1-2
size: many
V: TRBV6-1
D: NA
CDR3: CASSEAVGLEEGYTF
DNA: TGTGCCAGCAGTGAAGCGGTGGGGCTTGAGGAAGGCTACACCTTC

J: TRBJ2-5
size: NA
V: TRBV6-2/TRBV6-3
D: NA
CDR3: CASSYARGRESKETQYF
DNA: TGTGCCAGCAGTTACGCCAGGGGGAGGGAGTCCAAAGAGACCCAGTACTTC

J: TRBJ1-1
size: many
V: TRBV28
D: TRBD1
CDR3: CASSAVTFSGQGGTEAFF
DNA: TGTGCCAGTTCCGCCGTCACCTTCTCGGGACAGGGCGGAACTGAAGCTTTCTTT

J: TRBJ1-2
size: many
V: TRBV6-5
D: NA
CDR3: CASSYSGNYGYTF
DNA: TGTGCCAGCAGTTACTCAGGGAACTATGGCTACACCTTC

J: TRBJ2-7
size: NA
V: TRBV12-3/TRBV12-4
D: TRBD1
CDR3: CASSRTGGQDEQYF
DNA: TGTGCCAGCAGCAGGACAGGGGGCCAGGACGAGCAGTACTTC